The 11 T cell receptor beta chains listed next were all sequenced from one sample in a study of blood T cells in healthy people across ages. It was with a sample-barcoded 5' primer and a J-beta primer mix that a second PCR of about 6 to 12 cycles was run. TCRdb recomputed calls from the 5' RACE reads with MiXCR, one row per CDR3 protein. Among more than 900,000 distinct CDR3 sequences listed, 25% to 35% were seen once. This sample was also put to use in a study of T cells of mothers and their children.

The source material was blood. These receptors came from a middle-aged woman in good health.

This sequence joins TRBV25-1 and TRBJ2-4; D possibly corresponds to TRBD2 (6 bases). Deletions cut 3 bases from V and 14 bases from J, with 23 bases between. Germline V gene sequence: CDR1 MGHDK, CDR2 SYGVNS. There are 15 residues in the CDR3. DNA for the CDR3: TGTGCCAGCAGTGATCCTGCTAGCGTGGTCTCCGAGAAGTACTTC. Protein: CASSDPASVVSEKYF.

The CDR3 here is CASSSPMEGKNTEAFF. CDR3 nucleotides: TGTGCCAGCAGCTCCCCTATGGAAGGGAAAAACACTGAAGCTTTCTTT. The gene calls are TRBV7-6 and TRBJ1-1; the D is unclear. V lost 4 bases to trimming and J lost 2 bases, with 17 bases between them. The CDR3 sequence is 16 residues long. The germline V gene encodes CDR1 SGHVS and CDR2 FNYEAQ.

The chain uses TRBV6-1 and TRBJ2-2, with D unresolved. Trimming pared 6 bases from V and 6 bases from J, leaving 14 bases between. This CDR3 contains 14 residues. In germline, CDR1 is MNHNS, CDR2 SASEGT. The CDR3 coding sequence is TGTGCCAGCAGCCCACGTGGGAAGCCCGGGGAGCTGTTTTTT. Translating it yields CASSPRGKPGELFF.

This clonotype was recorded a few times. This sequence joins TRBV20-1 and TRBJ1-2; D remains ambiguous. CDR1 and CDR2 (germline): DFQATT, SNEGSKA (reference sequence). Deletions cut 8 bases from V and 1 base from J, with 23 bases between. The length of the CDR3 is 16 residues. CDR3 amino acids: CSTEEQMLVNNYGYTF. The CDR3 DNA reads TGCAGTACTGAGGAACAAATGCTCGTAAATAACTATGGCTACACCTTC.

The chain carries TRBV5-1 and TRBJ1-2; no definite D call. Deletions cut 0 bases from V and 8 bases from J, with 8 bases between. Germline V gives CDR1 SGHRS, CDR2 YFSETQ. The CDR3 has 12 residues. The CDR3: CASSLEGIGYTF. CDR3 nucleotide sequence: TGCGCCAGCAGCTTGGAGGGCATAGGCTACACCTTC.

The chain has TRBV28 and TRBJ2-5, with D perhaps TRBD1 (6 bases). There are 15 residues in the CDR3. V was pared by 2 bases and J by 3 bases, with 13 bases between. Germline CDR1 MDHEN, CDR2 SYDVKM. The CDR3 nucleotides read TGTGCCAGCAGTTTAGCGTCGACAGGTAAAGAGACCCAGTACTTC. Amino acids: CASSLASTGKETQYF.

This chain links TRBV30 with TRBJ2-7; D unclear. The V gene's germline CDR1 is GTSNPN and CDR2 SVGIG (reference sequence). CDR3 length: 14 amino acids. Trimming cost V 2 bases and J 6 bases, with 17 bases left between them. The CDR3 DNA follows: TGTGCCTGGAGTTCAGCTACCCCCCTCCGCGAGCAGTACTTC. It encodes CAWSSATPLREQYF. Variable domain in full (rest from reference TRBV30 and TRBJ2-7): SQTIHQWPATLVQPVGSPLSLECTVEGTSNPNLYWYRQAAGRGLQLLFYSVGIGQISSEVPQNLSASRPQDRQFILSSKKLLLSDSGFYLCAWSSATPLREQYFGPGTRLTVT.

This clonotype has only a few counts. V gene TRBV7-3 combines with J gene TRBJ1-1, with D maybe TRBD1 (6 bases). Trimming removed 4 bases from V and 6 bases from J, with 12 bases in between. The CDR3 is 13 amino acids. Germline CDR1 and CDR2: SGHTA and FQGTGA. The CDR3 nucleotides read TGTGCCAGCAGCTCAGGGGTGAGGTCTGAAGCTTTCTTT. As protein: CASSSGVRSEAFF.

The V gene is TRBV5-6, the J gene TRBJ2-1; TRBD2 aligns across 11 bases. CDR3 length: 16 amino acids. Germline CDR1 is SGHDT and CDR2 is YYEEEE. The V and J ends lost 3 bases and 7 bases, in that order; junction bases with no gene match: 9. Written as DNA, the CDR3 is TGTGCCAGCAGCTATGGGACTAGCGGATTGGGGAATGAGCAGTTCTTC. The encoded protein is CASSYGTSGLGNEQFF.

This clonotype was picked up a small number of times. The junction does not match germline at one end; this may be a read error. The chain uses TRBV6-2 or TRBV6-3 and TRBJ1-5; unclear D gene. This CDR3 contains 13 residues. In germline, CDR1 is MNHEY, CDR2 SVGEGT. CDR3 residues: CTSSVQANQPQHF. The CDR3 DNA reads TGTACCAGCAGTGTCCAGGCGAATCAGCCCCAGCATTTT.

This clonotype has ten or more counts. The CDR3 loop reads CASSLYGQRTEAFF. CDR3 DNA: TGCGCCAGCAGCTTGTACGGACAGCGCACTGAAGCTTTCTTT. This chain joins TRBV5-1 and TRBJ1-1; D possibly corresponds to TRBD1 (6 bases). The CDR3 has 14 amino acids. V shed 1 base and J shed 4 bases, with 11 bases lying between them. Germline CDR1 and CDR2: SGHRS and YFSETQ. Supplemented by reference TRBV5-1 and TRBJ1-1, the full variable domain reads KAGVTQTPRYLIKTRGQQVTLSCSPISGHRSVSWYQQTPGQGLQFLFEYFSETQRNKGNFPGRFSGRQFSNSRSEMNVSTLELGDSALYLCASSLYGQRTEAFFGQGTRLTVV.